The source of this TCR beta chain is a study of T cells in Graves' hyperthyroidism and ophthalmopathy. Study-wide points: Ophthalmopathy could be told apart from stable hyperthyroidism with a 13 V-J model. In blood, most of the thyroid clonotypes expanded above 0.001 were also present.

With regard to this clonotype: Its target is unknown.

Trimming took 5 bases from V and 8 from J, leaving 16 bases between them. This CDR3 is built from 13 residues. Amplification targeted TCR beta CDR3 regions from RNA transcripts. First-round RT-PCR targeting the TCR CDR3 was performed with the HTBI primer set. TCRdb recomputed calls from the multiplex PCR reads with MiXCR, one row per CDR3 protein. The sample yields about 510,000 distinct CDR3 sequences, 46% seen once. Sequencing used peripheral blood or thyroid tissue (not recorded which). The TCR originated in an adult woman with Graves' disease, either hyperthyroidism or ophthalmopathy (not recorded which). This chain connects TRBV12-3 or TRBV12-4 to TRBJ2-7; D is perhaps TRBD1 or TRBD2 (5 bases each). CDR3 residues: CASSGTGPSKQYF. CDR3 in DNA: TGTGCCAGCAGTGGGACGGGACCGTCGAAGCAGTACTTC.